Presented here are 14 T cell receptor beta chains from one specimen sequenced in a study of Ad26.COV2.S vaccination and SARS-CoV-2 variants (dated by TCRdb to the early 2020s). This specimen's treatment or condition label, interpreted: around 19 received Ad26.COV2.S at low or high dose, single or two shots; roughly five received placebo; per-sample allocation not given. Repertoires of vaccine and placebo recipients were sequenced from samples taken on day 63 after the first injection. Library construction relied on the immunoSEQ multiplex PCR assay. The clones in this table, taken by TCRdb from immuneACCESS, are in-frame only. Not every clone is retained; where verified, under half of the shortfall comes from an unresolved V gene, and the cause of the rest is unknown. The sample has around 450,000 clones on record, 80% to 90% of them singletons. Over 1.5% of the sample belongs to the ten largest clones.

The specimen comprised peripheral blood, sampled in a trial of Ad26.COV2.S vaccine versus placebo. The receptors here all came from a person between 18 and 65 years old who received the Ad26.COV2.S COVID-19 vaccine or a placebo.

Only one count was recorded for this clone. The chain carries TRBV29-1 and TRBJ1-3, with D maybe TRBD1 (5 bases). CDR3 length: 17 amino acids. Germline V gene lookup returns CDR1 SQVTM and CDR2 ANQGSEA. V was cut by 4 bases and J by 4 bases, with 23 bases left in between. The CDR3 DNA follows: TGCAGCGTTGCCCCCGCGACAGATCGGGAAGGAGGAAACACCATATATTTT. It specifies CSVAPATDREGGNTIYF.

Here the CDR3 DNA reads TGTGCCAGCAGGCTCGCAGACAGACAGAATCAGCCCCAGCATTTT. It yields the protein CASRLADRQNQPQHF. This rearrangement joins TRBV28 to TRBJ1-5, with a tentative D call TRBD1 (5 bases). The V and J ends lost 6 bases and 4 bases respectively, with 16 bases between them. The CDR3 loop spans 15 amino acids. Per germline, CDR1 MDHEN and CDR2 SYDVKM.

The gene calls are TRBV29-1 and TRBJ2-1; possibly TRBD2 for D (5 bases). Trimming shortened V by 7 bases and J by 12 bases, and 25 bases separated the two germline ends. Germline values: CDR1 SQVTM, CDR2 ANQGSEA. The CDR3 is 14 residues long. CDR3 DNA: TGCAGCGCAAACCCTCTGACGTCGGGGTCACCGCAGTTCTTC. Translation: CSANPLTSGSPQFF.

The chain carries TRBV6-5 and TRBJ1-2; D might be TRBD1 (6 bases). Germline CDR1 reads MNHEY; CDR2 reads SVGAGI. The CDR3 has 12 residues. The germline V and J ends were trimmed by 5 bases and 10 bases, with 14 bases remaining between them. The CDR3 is CASSQNRADYTF. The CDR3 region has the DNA TGTGCCAGCAGTCAAAACAGGGCGGACTACACCTTC.

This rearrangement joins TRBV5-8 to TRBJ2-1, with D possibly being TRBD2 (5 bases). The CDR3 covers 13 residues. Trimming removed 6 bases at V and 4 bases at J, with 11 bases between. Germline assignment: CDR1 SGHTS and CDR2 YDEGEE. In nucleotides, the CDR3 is TGTGCCAGCACGTCGACTATTTACAATGAGCAGTTCTTC. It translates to CASTSTIYNEQFF.

CDR3 protein: CSVVQDEKLFF. The CDR3 DNA reads TGCAGTGTTGTCCAGGACGAAAAACTGTTTTTT. The chain links TRBV20-1 to TRBJ1-4; no firm D call. The V end was cut by 7 bases, the J end by 8 bases, with 11 bases between. CDR1 is DFQATT and CDR2 is SNEGSKA in the germline V gene (reference sequence). This CDR3 is 11 amino acids long.

CDR3 DNA: TGTGCCAGCAGTTCGACCCAGGGAGGAAGCTATGGCTACACCTTC. This translates into CASSSTQGGSYGYTF. V usage is TRBV6-5 and J usage is TRBJ1-2; weak D call: TRBD1 (5 bases). This CDR3 comprises 15 residues. V was cut by 4 bases and J by 4 bases, with 16 bases left in between. From germline, CDR1 is MNHEY and CDR2 SVGAGI.

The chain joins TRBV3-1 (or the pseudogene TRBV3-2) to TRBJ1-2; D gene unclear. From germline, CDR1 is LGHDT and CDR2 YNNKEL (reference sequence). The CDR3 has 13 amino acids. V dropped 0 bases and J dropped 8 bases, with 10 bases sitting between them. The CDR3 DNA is TGTGCCAGCAGCCAAGATCGGGCCGCCGGCTACACCTTC. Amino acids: CASSQDRAAGYTF.

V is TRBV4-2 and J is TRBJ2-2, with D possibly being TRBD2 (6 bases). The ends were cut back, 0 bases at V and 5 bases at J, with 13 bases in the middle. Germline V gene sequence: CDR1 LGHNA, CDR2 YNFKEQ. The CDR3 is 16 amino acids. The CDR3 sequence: CASSQDTQAGTGELFF. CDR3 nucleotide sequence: TGTGCCAGCAGCCAAGATACGCAGGCGGGGACCGGGGAGCTGTTTTTT.

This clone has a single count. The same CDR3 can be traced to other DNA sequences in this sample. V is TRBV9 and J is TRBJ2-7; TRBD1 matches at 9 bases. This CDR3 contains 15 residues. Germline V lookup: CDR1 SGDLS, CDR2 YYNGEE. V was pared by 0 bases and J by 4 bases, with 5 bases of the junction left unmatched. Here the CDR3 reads CASSVGGTGIYEQYF. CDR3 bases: TGTGCCAGCAGCGTAGGGGGGACAGGGATTTACGAGCAGTACTTC.

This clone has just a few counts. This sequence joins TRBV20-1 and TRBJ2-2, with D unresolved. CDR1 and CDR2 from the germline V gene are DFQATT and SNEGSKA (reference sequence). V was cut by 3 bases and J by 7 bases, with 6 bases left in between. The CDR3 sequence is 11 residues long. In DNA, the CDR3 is TGCAGTGCTAGTTTGTACGGGGAGCTGTTTTTT. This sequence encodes CSASLYGELFF.

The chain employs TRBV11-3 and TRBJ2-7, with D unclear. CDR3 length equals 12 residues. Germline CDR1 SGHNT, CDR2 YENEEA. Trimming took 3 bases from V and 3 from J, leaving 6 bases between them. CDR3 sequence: CASSFDVYEQYF. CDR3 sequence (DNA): TGTGCCAGCAGCTTTGATGTCTACGAGCAGTACTTC.

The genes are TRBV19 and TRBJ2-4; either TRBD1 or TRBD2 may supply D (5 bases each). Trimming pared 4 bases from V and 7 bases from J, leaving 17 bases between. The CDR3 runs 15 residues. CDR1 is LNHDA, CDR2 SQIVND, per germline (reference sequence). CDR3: CASSNGGLSNNIQYF. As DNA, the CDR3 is TGTGCCAGTAGTAATGGGGGTTTGTCAAATAACATTCAGTACTTC.

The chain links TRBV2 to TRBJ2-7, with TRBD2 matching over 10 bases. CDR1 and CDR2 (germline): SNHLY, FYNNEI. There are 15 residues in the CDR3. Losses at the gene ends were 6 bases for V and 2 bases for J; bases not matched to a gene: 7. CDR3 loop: CASSRTSGGTYEQYF. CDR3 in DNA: TGTGCCAGCAGCAGGACTAGCGGAGGGACCTACGAGCAGTACTTC. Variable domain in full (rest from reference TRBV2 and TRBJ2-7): EPEVTQTPSHQVTQMGQEVILRCVPISNHLYFYWYRQILGQKVEFLVSFYNNEISEKSEIFDDQFSVERPDGSNFTLKIRSTKLEDSAMYFCASSRTSGGTYEQYFGPGTRLTVT.